Here is one TCR beta chain with its context. This CDR3 comprises 16 residues. V was pared by 4 bases and J by 6 bases, with 7 bases of the junction left unmatched. The germline CDR1 and CDR2 sequences are PRHDT and FYEKMQ (reference sequence). The source of the sample is a study of blood T cell repertoires in COVID-19. In the study overall: Samples taken during acute and convalescent COVID-19 were collected in the United States, Italy and Spain. PBMCs, B-cell-depleted T cells, or T cells were the source of the cDNA or gDNA that made up the material.

As originally analysed: Nucleated cell number was recorded as an estimate derived from reference gene primer amplification. Sequenced by immunoSEQ multiplex PCR; TCRdb stores in-frame clones only, minus some. The V and J calls and clone size are taken from that table; D and trimming were inferred from the DNA. The table lists around 300,000 clones, approximately 86% of them singletons. This rearrangement joins TRBV13 to TRBJ2-7; 15 bases are shared with TRBD2. The sample taken for sequencing was peripheral blood. The sequence came from a man between 18 and 35 years old with active or convalescent COVID-19. Here the CDR3 DNA reads TGTGCCAGCAGCTCGGGACTAGCGGGAGGAAGCGGCGAGCAGTACTTC. It specifies CASSSGLAGGSGEQYF.